This T cell receptor beta chain was sequenced in a study of blood T cell repertoires in COVID-19. Study-wide context: From the United States, Italy and Spain came samples of acute and convalescent COVID-19. Sources were T cells, B-cell-depleted T cells, or PBMCs; the material itself was cDNA or gDNA.

Participants' reported clinical history set cohort assignment. The sample holds a few counts of this clone. Original data processing: Counts of nucleated cells, estimated from reference gene primer amplification, were obtained. Using immunoSEQ multiplex PCR, the repertoire was profiled, and TCRdb retains in-frame clones only, with some absent. D and trimming were read from the DNA, whereas the V and J calls and clone size are those reported in that table. The data hold 250,000 to 350,000 clones, with around 90% observed a single time. Germline assignment: CDR1 SGHTA and CDR2 FQGNSA. The CDR3 extends over 14 amino acids. After removal of 6 bases from V and 2 bases from J, the junction contained 6 bases not matched to a gene.

The sample was PBMCs or T cells enriched from blood (not recorded which). The clonotype comes from a woman younger than 30 with acute COVID-19. The rearrangement joins TRBV7-2 to TRBJ2-7; 8 nucleotides align to TRBD1. CDR3 sequence reads: CASSVTGVTYEQYF. CDR3 sequence (DNA): TGTGCCAGCAGTGTGACAGGGGTAACCTACGAGCAGTACTTC. The full variable domain, in which reference TRBV7-2 and TRBJ2-7 provide the parts outside the CDR3, is GAGVSQSPSNKVTEKGKDVELRCDPISGHTALYWYRQSLGQGLEFLIYFQGNSAPDKSGLPSDRFSAERTGGSVSTLTIQRTQQEDSAVYLCASSVTGVTYEQYFGPGTRLTVT.